What follows describes a single TCR beta chain. Its antigen is unknown. Stated treatment: over 15 received Ad26.COV2.S at low or high dose, single or two shots; about five received placebo; per-sample allocation not given. Sampling happened 63 days after the first vaccine or placebo injection. Adults aged 18-55 years in Boston included the donor. An Ad26 vector expressing Wuhan-strain SARS-CoV-2 spike constituted the vaccine. Assay: immunoSEQ multiplex PCR; the TCRdb copy retains only in-frame clones and omits some. The top ten clones hold approximately 3.7% of a sample with about 370,000 clones, more than 85% of them seen once. The source of the sample is a study of Ad26.COV2.S vaccination and SARS-CoV-2 variants. Study findings and constraints: Breadth measured for non-spike TCRs was similar across vaccine and placebo recipients.

There are 15 residues in the CDR3. Germline V gene sequence: CDR1 SGHTA, CDR2 FQGNSA. V trimming: 1 base; J trimming: 6 bases; junction bases outside the gene matches: 6. J is TRBJ1-2 and V is TRBV7-2; 9 nucleotides line up with TRBD1. The material was peripheral blood, obtained in a trial of Ad26.COV2.S vaccine versus placebo. This clonotype originated in a person between 18 and 59 years old who received the Ad26.COV2.S COVID-19 vaccine or a placebo. CDR3 sequence: CASSLGGDRDDGYTF. CDR3 bases: TGTGCCAGCAGCTTAGGCGGGGACAGGGATGATGGCTACACCTTC. The complete variable domain, with remaining parts taken from reference TRBV7-2 and TRBJ1-2, reads GAGVSQSPSNKVTEKGKDVELRCDPISGHTALYWYRQSLGQGLEFLIYFQGNSAPDKSGLPSDRFSAERTGGSVSTLTIQRTQQEDSAVYLCASSLGGDRDDGYTFGSGTRLTVV.